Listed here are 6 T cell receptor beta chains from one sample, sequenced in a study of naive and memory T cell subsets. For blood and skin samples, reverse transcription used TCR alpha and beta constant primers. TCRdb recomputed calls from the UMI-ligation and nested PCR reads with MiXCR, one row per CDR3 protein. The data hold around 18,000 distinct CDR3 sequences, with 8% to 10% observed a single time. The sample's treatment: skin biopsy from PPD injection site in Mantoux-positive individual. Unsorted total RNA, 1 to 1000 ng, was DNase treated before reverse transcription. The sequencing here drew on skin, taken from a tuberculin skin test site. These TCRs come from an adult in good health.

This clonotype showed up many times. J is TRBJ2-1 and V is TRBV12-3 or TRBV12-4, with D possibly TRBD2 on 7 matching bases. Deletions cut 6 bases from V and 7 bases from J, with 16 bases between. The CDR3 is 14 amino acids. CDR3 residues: CASSPGGGRNEQFF. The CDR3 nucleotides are TGTGCCAGCAGCCCTGGGGGGGGGCGAAATGAGCAGTTCTTC.

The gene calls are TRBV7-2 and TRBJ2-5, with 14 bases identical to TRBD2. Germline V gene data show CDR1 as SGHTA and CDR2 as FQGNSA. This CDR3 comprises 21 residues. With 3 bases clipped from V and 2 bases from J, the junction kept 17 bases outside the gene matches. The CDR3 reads CASSFRWQVRTSGGKQETQYF. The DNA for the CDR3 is TGTGCCAGCAGCTTCCGTTGGCAGGTCAGGACTAGCGGGGGGAAACAAGAGACCCAGTACTTC. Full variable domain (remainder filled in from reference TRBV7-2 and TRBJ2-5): GAGVSQSPSNKVTEKGKDVELRCDPISGHTALYWYRQSLGQGLEFLIYFQGNSAPDKSGLPSDRFSAERTGGSVSTLTIQRTQQEDSAVYLCASSFRWQVRTSGGKQETQYFGPGTRLLVL.

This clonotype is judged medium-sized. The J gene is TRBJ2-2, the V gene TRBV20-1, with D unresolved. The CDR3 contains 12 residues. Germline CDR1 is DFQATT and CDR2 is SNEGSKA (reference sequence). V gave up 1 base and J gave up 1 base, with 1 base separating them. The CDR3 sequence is CSARVNTGELFF. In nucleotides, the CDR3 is TGCAGTGCTAGAGTGAACACCGGGGAGCTGTTTTTT.

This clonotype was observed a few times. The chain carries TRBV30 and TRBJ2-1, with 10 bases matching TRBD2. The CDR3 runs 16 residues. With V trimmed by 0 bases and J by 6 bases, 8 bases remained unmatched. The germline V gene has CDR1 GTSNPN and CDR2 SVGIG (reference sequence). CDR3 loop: CAWSVRISGRPNEQFF. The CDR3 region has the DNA TGTGCCTGGAGTGTACGGATTAGCGGGAGGCCCAATGAGCAGTTCTTC.

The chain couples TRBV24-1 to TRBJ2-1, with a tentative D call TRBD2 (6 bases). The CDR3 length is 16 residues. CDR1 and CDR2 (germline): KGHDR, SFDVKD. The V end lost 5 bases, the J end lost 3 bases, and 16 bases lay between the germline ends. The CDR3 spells CATSGEGGLVYNEQFF. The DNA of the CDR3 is TGTGCCACCAGTGGCGAGGGAGGCTTGGTCTACAATGAGCAGTTCTTC.

This CDR3 reads CASSSPTDSDTQYF. CDR3 DNA sequence: TGTGCCAGCAGCTCTCCAACGGATTCAGATACGCAGTATTTT. The rearrangement uses TRBV11-3 and TRBJ2-3; no reliable D call. The CDR3 loop spans 14 amino acids. Per the germline V gene, CDR1 is SGHNT and CDR2 is YENEEA. V was clipped by 4 bases and J by 4 bases, with 12 bases between them.